The clone carrying this T cell receptor beta chain occurred once. Its antigen is currently unknown. Primers: 60 Vbeta forward and 13 Jbeta reverse. TCRdb's table, derived via immunoSEQ multiplex PCR, lists solely in-frame clones and lacks some. Of 150,000 to 200,000 clones in the sample, 65% to 85% were seen once. This sample is drawn from a study of cytomegalovirus exposure and HLA in healthy donors. Study findings and constraints: Productive rates of about 90% or about 30% were seen for most TCR beta V segments in an earlier analysis.

Sample: PBMCs. The clonotype comes from a man aged 18 to 29 in good health and CMV-seronegative.

The CDR3 DNA sequence: TGTGCCAGCTATTTGGGGACAGTCGGGCAGCCCCAGCATTTT. As protein: CASYLGTVGQPQHF. The rearrangement links TRBV6-9 to TRBJ1-5; 7 bases fit TRBD1. The CDR3 has 14 amino acids. Germline V lookup: CDR1 MNHGY, CDR2 SVAAGI. The J segment lost 7 bases and the V segment lost 8 bases, leaving 11 bases of the junction unmatched.